Listed here are 18 T cell receptor beta chains from one sample, sequenced in a study of T-cell reconstitution after alpha-beta-depleted transplantation in children. It was with unique molecular identifiers that the TCRbeta library was prepared. TCRdb fed the PCR reads into MiXCR, producing one record per CDR3 protein. The top ten clones hold 4.5% to 7% of a sample with around 380,000 distinct CDR3 sequences, about a tenth of them seen once. Specimen: PBMCs from the stem cell graft donor, collected from the stem cell graft. Every receptor here comes from a human donor who donated a stem cell graft to a child with acute myeloid leukemia.

The chain is built from TRBV27 and TRBJ2-5; D possibly uses TRBD1 or TRBD2 (6 bases each). With 7 bases removed from V and 5 bases from J, the gap between germline ends came to 14 bases. This CDR3 contains 13 residues. Per germline, CDR1 MNHEY and CDR2 SMNVEV (reference sequence). Here the CDR3 reads CASTPGGGETQYF. The DNA of the CDR3 is TGTGCCAGCACCCCCGGGGGCGGGGAGACCCAGTACTTC.

This clonotype was observed a few times. The chain joins TRBV5-1 to TRBJ2-1; D is ambiguous. Looked up from germline, CDR1 is SGHRS and CDR2 is YFSETQ. The CDR3 extends over 13 amino acids. With 4 bases removed from V and 9 bases from J, the gap between germline ends came to 14 bases. The CDR3 sequence is CASSLLVWGEQFF. The CDR3 nucleotides are TGCGCCAGCAGCCTCCTCGTCTGGGGTGAGCAGTTCTTC.

This clonotype has more than one count but fewer than ten. J is TRBJ1-5 and V is TRBV20-1, with 7 positions matching TRBD1. The CDR3 is 13 amino acids. Germline V gene sequence: CDR1 DFQATT, CDR2 SNEGSKA (reference sequence). The V gene end was trimmed by 5 bases and the J gene end by 6 bases; junction bases not matched to a gene: 7. CDR3 sequence (DNA): TGCAGTGCTTCCCGACAGGGTTCTCAGCCCCAGCATTTT. Translated, it gives CSASRQGSQPQHF.

This clonotype appeared many times. This chain links TRBV20-1 with TRBJ2-2; TRBD1 or TRBD2 may be the D gene (7 bases each). Trimming removed 5 bases from V and 5 bases from J, with 18 bases in between. The CDR3 consists of 15 residues. Germline V lookup: CDR1 DFQATT, CDR2 SNEGSKA (reference sequence). The CDR3 spells CSALAAGGSTGELFF. In nucleotides, the CDR3 is TGCAGTGCTCTAGCGGCAGGGGGTTCGACCGGGGAGCTGTTTTTT.

V and J are TRBV19 and TRBJ2-3; TRBD2 agrees at 11 bases. The CDR3 has 16 residues. Germline V gives CDR1 LNHDA, CDR2 SQIVND (reference sequence). The V gene end was trimmed by 3 bases and the J gene end by 1 base; junction bases not matched to a gene: 3. The CDR3 sequence is CASSIGTSGGTDTQYF. The CDR3, as DNA: TGTGCCAGTAGTATCGGGACTAGCGGAGGCACAGATACGCAGTATTTT.

This clonotype occurred many times. The chain has TRBV20-1 and TRBJ2-5; TRBD2 might be the D (5 bases). Germline V gives CDR1 DFQATT, CDR2 SNEGSKA (reference sequence). The CDR3 length is 12 residues. Trimming took off 4 bases at V and 3 bases at J, with 9 bases between the two ends. Here the CDR3 DNA reads TGCAGTGCTATTCGGGGAAAAGAGACCCAGTACTTC. Encoded protein: CSAIRGKETQYF.

Only a few counts were recorded for this clonotype. This chain links TRBV11-1 with TRBJ2-7; unclear D gene. The V gene lost 1 base and the J gene lost 5 bases, with 12 bases spanning the gap. Germline V gene lookup returns CDR1 SGHAT and CDR2 FQDESV (reference sequence). The CDR3 has 14 amino acids. The CDR3 loop reads CASSLVPQEDEQYF. The DNA of the CDR3 is TGTGCCAGCAGCTTAGTTCCCCAAGAGGACGAGCAGTACTTC.

The chain recombines TRBV7-2 with TRBJ1-2; 8 nucleotides match TRBD1. Germline V gene sequence: CDR1 SGHTA, CDR2 FQGNSA. The CDR3 totals 17 residues. The J segment lost 6 bases and the V segment lost 1 base, leaving 13 bases of the junction unmatched. CDR3 sequence (DNA): TGTGCCAGCAGCTTAGTAGGGGGGGGGCAGGGGGCAAATGGCTACACCTTC. Its translation: CASSLVGGGQGANGYTF.

This clonotype was recorded many times. This chain connects TRBV29-1 to TRBJ2-3; possibly TRBD2 for D (6 bases). Trimming stripped 7 bases from V and 1 base from J, with 21 bases between. The CDR3 has 16 residues. The germline gives CDR1 SQVTM, CDR2 ANQGSEA. In nucleotides, the CDR3 is TGCAGCGCTACATCTAGCGCCCGAGGGGGCACAGATACGCAGTATTTT. Protein sequence: CSATSSARGGTDTQYF.

This clonotype was found many times. The chain links TRBV11-2 to TRBJ2-2; D gene uncertain. CDR1 is SGHAT and CDR2 is FQNNGV in the germline V gene. CDR3 size: 13 residues. V lost 3 bases to trimming and J lost 5 bases, with 7 bases between them. The CDR3 coding sequence is TGTGCCAGCAGCTTTCAAGTTACCGGGGAGCTGTTTTTT. Protein sequence: CASSFQVTGELFF. The full variable domain, rest sourced from reference TRBV11-2 and TRBJ2-2, is EAGVAQSPRYKIIEKRQSVAFWCNPISGHATLYWYQQILGQGPKLLIQFQNNGVVDDSQLPKDRFSAERLKGVDSTLKIQPAKLEDSAVYLCASSFQVTGELFFGEGSRLTVL.

The chain combines TRBV20-1 with TRBJ2-1, with 12 positions matching TRBD2. J gave up 8 bases and V 6 bases, and 11 bases lay outside the gene matches. CDR3 size: 15 residues. Looked up from germline, CDR1 is DFQATT and CDR2 is SNEGSKA (reference sequence). The CDR3 sequence: CSAAPPTSGSDEQFF. The CDR3 region has the DNA TGCAGTGCAGCGCCCCCGACTAGCGGGAGCGATGAGCAGTTCTTC.

The table lists this clonotype with a few counts. The genes are TRBV12-3 or TRBV12-4 and TRBJ2-5; TRBD2 matches 7 bases. With V trimmed by 2 bases and J by 5 bases, 5 bases remained unmatched. This CDR3 has 14 amino acids. CDR3 bases: TGTGCCAGCAGTTTACGTCAGACTAGCGAGACCCAGTACTTC. Protein: CASSLRQTSETQYF.

This clonotype was observed at least ten times. V usage is TRBV10-3 and J usage is TRBJ2-5; D is unresolved. The CDR3 runs 13 residues. V lost 4 bases and J 9 bases, leaving 15 bases between the germline ends. Germline assignment: CDR1 ENHRY and CDR2 SYGVKD. DNA of the CDR3: TGTGCCATCAGTGCAATGGCGGATGAGGCCCAGTACTTC. This encodes CAISAMADEAQYF.

This rearrangement joins TRBV7-2 to TRBJ1-4; D remains unclear. This CDR3 region has 13 residues. From germline, CDR1 is SGHTA and CDR2 FQGNSA. V lost 4 bases and J lost 4, with 7 bases in between. CDR3: CASSSENNEKLFF. In DNA form, the CDR3 reads TGTGCCAGCAGCTCCGAAAATAATGAAAAACTGTTTTTT.

This clonotype was found a few times. The V gene is TRBV4-1, the J gene TRBJ1-6; possible D gene TRBD1, 6 bases. The CDR3 extends over 17 amino acids. Germline-derived CDR1 and CDR2 are MGHRA and YSYEKL. V was trimmed by 1 base and J by 10 bases, leaving 20 bases between them. The CDR3 loop is CASSQGAGGGLRSPLHF. The CDR3 DNA reads TGCGCCAGCAGCCAAGGGGCCGGGGGCGGGTTGAGGTCACCCCTCCACTTT.

This clonotype was counted ten times or more. This chain connects TRBV7-9 to TRBJ1-1; D gene unclear. V was pared by 6 bases and J by 1 base, with 12 bases between. The CDR3 consists of 14 residues. From germline, CDR1 is SEHNR and CDR2 FQNEAQ (reference sequence). CDR3 sequence (DNA): TGTGCCAGCAGGAGGGAGGGTGCGAACACTGAAGCTTTCTTT. It codes for CASRREGANTEAFF.

The chain joins TRBV9 to TRBJ1-1; D possibly corresponds to TRBD1 (6 bases). V was cut by 4 bases and J by 7 bases, with 11 bases left in between. Per germline, CDR1 SGDLS and CDR2 YYNGEE. The CDR3 is made up of 12 amino acids. The CDR3 loop reads CASSTGQFEAFF. The DNA of the CDR3 is TGTGCCAGCAGCACAGGACAGTTTGAAGCTTTCTTT.

The gene calls are TRBV5-1 and TRBJ1-1, with D tentatively TRBD1 (5 bases). The CDR3 is made up of 14 amino acids. V lost 4 bases, J lost 3 bases, and 13 bases lay in between. CDR1 and CDR2 from the germline V gene are SGHRS and YFSETQ. DNA of the CDR3: TGCGCCAGCAGCACCGGGACCGAAGACACTGAAGCTTTCTTT. Translated: CASSTGTEDTEAFF.